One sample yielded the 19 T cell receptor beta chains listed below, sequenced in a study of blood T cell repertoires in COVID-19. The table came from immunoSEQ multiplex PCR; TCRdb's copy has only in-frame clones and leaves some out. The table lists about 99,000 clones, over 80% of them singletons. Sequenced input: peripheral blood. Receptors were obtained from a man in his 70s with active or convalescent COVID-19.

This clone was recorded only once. CDR3 in DNA: TGTGCCAGCAGTGAAGAGGTCGGGAGATACAATGAGCAGTTCTTC. It is translated as CASSEEVGRYNEQFF. The chain recombines TRBV2 with TRBJ2-1; possible D gene TRBD2, 6 bases. Germline CDR1 SNHLY, CDR2 FYNNEI. V was shortened by 1 base and J by 4 bases, with 11 bases between the two germline ends. The CDR3 totals 15 residues.

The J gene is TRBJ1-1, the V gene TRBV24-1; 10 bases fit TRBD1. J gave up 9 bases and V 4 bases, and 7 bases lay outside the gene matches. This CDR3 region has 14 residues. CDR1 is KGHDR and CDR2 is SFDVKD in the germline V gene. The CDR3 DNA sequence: TGTGCCACCAGTGAGACTAAGACAGGGGGCAAAGCTTTCTTT. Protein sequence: CATSETKTGGKAFF.

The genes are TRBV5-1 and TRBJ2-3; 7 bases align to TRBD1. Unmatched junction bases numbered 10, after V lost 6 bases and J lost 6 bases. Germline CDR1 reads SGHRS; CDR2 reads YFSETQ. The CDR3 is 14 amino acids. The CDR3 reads CASKPRQGWDTQYF. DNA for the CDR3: TGCGCCAGCAAGCCGAGACAGGGATGGGATACGCAGTATTTT.

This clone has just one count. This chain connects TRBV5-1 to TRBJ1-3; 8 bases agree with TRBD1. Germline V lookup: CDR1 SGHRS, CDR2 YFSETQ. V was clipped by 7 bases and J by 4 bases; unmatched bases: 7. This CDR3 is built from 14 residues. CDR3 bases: TGCGCCAGCTCCCCCGGGACAGGCGGAAACACCATATATTTT. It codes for CASSPGTGGNTIYF.

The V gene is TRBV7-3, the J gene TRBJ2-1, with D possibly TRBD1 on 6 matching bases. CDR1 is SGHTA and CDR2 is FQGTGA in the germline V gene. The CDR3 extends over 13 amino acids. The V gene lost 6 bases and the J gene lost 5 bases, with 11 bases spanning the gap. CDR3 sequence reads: CASSLGTNNEQFF. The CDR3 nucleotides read TGTGCCAGCAGTCTAGGGACAAACAATGAGCAGTTCTTC. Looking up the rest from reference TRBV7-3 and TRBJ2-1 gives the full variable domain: GAGVSQTPSNKVTEKGKYVELRCDPISGHTALYWYRQSLGQGPEFLIYFQGTGAADDSGLPNDRFFAVRPEGSVSTLKIQRTERGDSAVYLCASSLGTNNEQFFGPGTRLTVL.

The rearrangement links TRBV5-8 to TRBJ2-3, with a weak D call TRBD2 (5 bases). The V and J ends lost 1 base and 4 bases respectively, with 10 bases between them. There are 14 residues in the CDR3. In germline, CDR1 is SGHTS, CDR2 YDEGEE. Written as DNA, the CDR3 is TGTGCCAGCAGCTTGAACGGGGTGGCAGATACGCAGTATTTT. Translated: CASSLNGVADTQYF.

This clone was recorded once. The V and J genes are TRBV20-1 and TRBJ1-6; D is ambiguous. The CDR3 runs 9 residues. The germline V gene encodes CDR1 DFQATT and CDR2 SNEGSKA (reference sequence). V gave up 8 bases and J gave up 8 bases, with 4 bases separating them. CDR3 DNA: TGCAGTACAGATTCACCCCTCCACTTT. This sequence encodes CSTDSPLHF.

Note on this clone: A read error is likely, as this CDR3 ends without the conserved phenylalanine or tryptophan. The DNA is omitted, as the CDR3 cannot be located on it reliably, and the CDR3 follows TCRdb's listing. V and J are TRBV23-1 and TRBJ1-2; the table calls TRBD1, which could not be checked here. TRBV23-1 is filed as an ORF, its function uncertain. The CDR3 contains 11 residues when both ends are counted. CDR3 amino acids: CASSHTRQGSS.

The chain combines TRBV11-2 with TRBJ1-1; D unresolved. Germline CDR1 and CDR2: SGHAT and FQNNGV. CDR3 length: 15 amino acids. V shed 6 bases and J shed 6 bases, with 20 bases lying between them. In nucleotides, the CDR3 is TGTGCCAGCAGTCTCTTGAGCCAAGAATTCCCTGAAGCTTTCTTT. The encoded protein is CASSLLSQEFPEAFF.

In DNA, the CDR3 is TGTGCCTGGAGTTTTAGCACTGAAGCTTTCTTT. Translated, it gives CAWSFSTEAFF. The chain combines TRBV30 with TRBJ1-1, with no clear D. This CDR3 is built from 11 residues. Trimming took off 2 bases at V and 4 bases at J, with 5 bases between the two ends. Germline lookup yields CDR1 GTSNPN and CDR2 SVGIG (reference sequence).

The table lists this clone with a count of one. CDR3 protein: CASSVDRQALPNSPLHF. The CDR3 DNA sequence: TGTGCCAGCAGTGTAGACCGACAGGCGCTACCGAATTCACCCCTCCACTTT. The J gene is TRBJ1-6, the V gene TRBV2, with D possibly being TRBD1 (6 bases). V gave up 4 bases and J gave up 7 bases, with 20 bases separating them. The CDR3 is 17 residues long. Per the germline V gene, CDR1 is SNHLY and CDR2 is FYNNEI.

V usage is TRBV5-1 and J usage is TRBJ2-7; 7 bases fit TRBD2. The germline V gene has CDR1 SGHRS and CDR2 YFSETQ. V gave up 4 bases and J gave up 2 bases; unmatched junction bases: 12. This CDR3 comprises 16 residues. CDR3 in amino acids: CASSRDPVGGTYEQYF. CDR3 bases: TGCGCCAGCAGCAGAGACCCCGTGGGAGGGACCTACGAGCAGTACTTC.

CDR3 sequence reads: CASSLAGGADTQYF. In DNA, the CDR3 is TGTGCCAGCAGCTTAGCAGGGGGCGCGGATACGCAGTATTTT. V usage is TRBV7-9 and J usage is TRBJ2-3, with 7 bases identical to TRBD1. J gave up 6 bases and V 0 bases, and 3 bases lay outside the gene matches. The CDR3 covers 14 residues. The germline V gene encodes CDR1 SEHNR and CDR2 FQNEAQ (reference sequence).

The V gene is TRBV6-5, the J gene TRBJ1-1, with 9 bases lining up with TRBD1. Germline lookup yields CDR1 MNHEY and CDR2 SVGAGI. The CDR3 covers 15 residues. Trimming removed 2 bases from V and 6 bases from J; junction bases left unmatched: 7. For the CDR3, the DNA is TGTGCCAGCAGTTACGATACAGGGGGCGAACCTGAAGCTTTCTTT. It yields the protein CASSYDTGGEPEAFF.

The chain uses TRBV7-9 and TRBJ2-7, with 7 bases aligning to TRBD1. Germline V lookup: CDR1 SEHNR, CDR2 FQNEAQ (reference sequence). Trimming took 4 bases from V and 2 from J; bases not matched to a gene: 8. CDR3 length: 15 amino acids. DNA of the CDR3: TGTGCCAGCAGCTCTCAGGGGGTTGTGGCCTACGAGCAGTACTTC. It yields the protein CASSSQGVVAYEQYF.

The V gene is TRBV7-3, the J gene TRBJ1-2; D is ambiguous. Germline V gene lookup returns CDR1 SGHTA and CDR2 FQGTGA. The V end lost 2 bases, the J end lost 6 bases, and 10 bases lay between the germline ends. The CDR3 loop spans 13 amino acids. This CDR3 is CASSLAYGNGYTF. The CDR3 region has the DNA TGTGCCAGCAGCTTAGCCTACGGTAATGGCTACACCTTC.

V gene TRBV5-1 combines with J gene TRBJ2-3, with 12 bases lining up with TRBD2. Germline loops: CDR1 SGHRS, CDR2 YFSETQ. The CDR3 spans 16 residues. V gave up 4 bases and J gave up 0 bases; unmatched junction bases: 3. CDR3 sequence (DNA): TGCGCCAGCAGCCTGCTAGCGGGGGGGAGCACAGATACGCAGTATTTT. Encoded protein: CASSLLAGGSTDTQYF.

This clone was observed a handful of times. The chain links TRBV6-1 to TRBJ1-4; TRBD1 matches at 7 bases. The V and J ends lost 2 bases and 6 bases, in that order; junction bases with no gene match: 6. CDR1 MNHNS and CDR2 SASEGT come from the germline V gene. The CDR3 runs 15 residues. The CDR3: CASSEPGRGYEKLFF. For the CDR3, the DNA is TGTGCCAGCAGTGAACCGGGCAGGGGGTATGAAAAACTGTTTTTT.

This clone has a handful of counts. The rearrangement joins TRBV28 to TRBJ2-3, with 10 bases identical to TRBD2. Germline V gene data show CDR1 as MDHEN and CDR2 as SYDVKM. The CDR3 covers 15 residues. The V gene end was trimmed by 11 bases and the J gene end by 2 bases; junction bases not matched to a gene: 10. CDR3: CAGQAGGLNTDTQYF. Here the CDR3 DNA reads TGTGCCGGCCAAGCGGGGGGGCTTAACACAGATACGCAGTATTTT.